The 10 T cell receptor beta chains below come from one sample, sequenced in a study of OX40 agonist ivuxolimab in advanced cancers. To prepare the library, the immunoSEQ multiplex PCR assay was applied. TCRdb took this table from immuneACCESS and kept in-frame rearrangements with V and J called. Such tables lack part of the clones; where checked against another copy, unresolved V genes explain under half of the gap, and the rest is unexplained. The sample table holds around 62,000 clones, of which approximately 80% were seen once. 5.5% of the sample lies in the top ten. This material consisted of CD4+ or CD8+ T cells sorted from blood, taken in a trial of the OX40 agonist ivuxolimab. All receptors come from an adult with an advanced solid tumor such as melanoma, head and neck, liver or kidney cancer.

This sequence joins TRBV5-6 and TRBJ1-1; D is possibly TRBD1 (5 bases). The CDR3 loop spans 14 amino acids. Per the germline V gene, CDR1 is SGHDT and CDR2 is YYEEEE. V lost 0 bases, J lost 11 bases, and 17 bases lay in between. The CDR3 loop is CASSLGGAPNEAFF. DNA of the CDR3: TGTGCCAGCAGCTTGGGAGGGGCCCCGAATGAGGCTTTCTTT.

J is TRBJ2-2 and V is TRBV2, with TRBD1 matching 11 bases. Germline-derived CDR1 and CDR2 are SNHLY and FYNNEI. Trimming at V came to 5 bases and at J to 7 bases, leaving 9 bases not matched to a gene. This CDR3 is built from 16 residues. CDR3 nucleotide sequence: TGTGCCAGCAGTAGGGGACAGGGGGGGTCGTACGGGGAGCTGTTTTTT. It is translated as CASSRGQGGSYGELFF.

V gene TRBV5-4 combines with J gene TRBJ2-5, with TRBD2 matching over 12 bases. V dropped 4 bases and J dropped 8; count of bases not matched to a gene: 12. The CDR3 runs 16 residues. The germline V gene encodes CDR1 SGHNT and CDR2 YYREEE (reference sequence). The CDR3 bases are TGTGCCAGCAGCCCTAGCGGGGGGGCGGGGATGGGCACCCAGTACTTC. Translation gives CASSPSGGAGMGTQYF.

The genes are TRBV28 and TRBJ1-5; 7 nucleotides agree with TRBD1. Germline V gene lookup returns CDR1 MDHEN and CDR2 SYDVKM. CDR3 length: 16 residues. The trim removed 10 bases at V and 6 bases at J, leaving 18 bases unmatched. CDR3 bases: TGTGCCACCACAAGGTTCCGAGACAGGGCGGGTCAGCCCCAGCATTTT. This gives the protein CATTRFRDRAGQPQHF.

J is TRBJ2-1 and V is TRBV27; 11 bases line up with TRBD2. This CDR3 region has 14 residues. V gave up 6 bases and J gave up 5 bases; unmatched junction bases: 3. From germline, CDR1 is MNHEY and CDR2 SMNVEV (reference sequence). The chain's CDR3 is CASRLAGVNNEQFF. The CDR3 coding sequence is TGTGCCAGCAGACTAGCGGGAGTCAACAATGAGCAGTTCTTC.

V gene TRBV15 combines with J gene TRBJ2-1, with D perhaps matching TRBD2 (5 bases). The CDR3 runs to 11 residues. Trimming took off 8 bases at V and 5 bases at J, with 7 bases between the two ends. Germline V gene sequence: CDR1 LNHNV, CDR2 YYDKDF (reference sequence). CDR3 nucleotide sequence: TGTGCCACCCGGGAAAACAATGAGCAGTTCTTC. This codes for CATRENNEQFF.

J is TRBJ2-4 and V is TRBV7-9, with 8 bases matching TRBD2. V was pared by 0 bases and J by 6 bases, with 7 bases of the junction left unmatched. CDR1 is SEHNR and CDR2 is FQNEAQ in the germline V gene (reference sequence). CDR3 length: 16 amino acids. The CDR3 region is CASSLAGLGLGNIQYF. CDR3 sequence (DNA): TGTGCCAGCAGCTTAGCGGGACTAGGATTAGGAAACATTCAGTACTTC.

About this clone itself: The sample holds other DNA sequences that translate to the same CDR3. This chain connects TRBV5-5 to TRBJ2-2; D gene uncertain. CDR3 size: 12 residues. CDR1 SGHKS and CDR2 YYEKEE come from the germline V gene (reference sequence). V lost 2 bases and J 6 bases, leaving 5 bases between the germline ends. CDR3 residues: CASSFSPGELFF. The CDR3, as DNA: TGTGCCAGCAGCTTTTCGCCCGGGGAGCTGTTTTTT.

The chain carries TRBV28 and TRBJ2-7; 10 bases fit TRBD2. After removal of 2 bases from V and 5 bases from J, the junction contained 0 bases not matched to a gene. The CDR3 has 13 amino acids. Germline V CDR1 and CDR2: MDHEN, SYDVKM. CDR3: CASSLLAGDEQYF. The CDR3, as DNA: TGTGCCAGCAGTTTACTAGCGGGAGACGAGCAGTACTTC. The whole variable domain, filled in from reference TRBV28 and TRBJ2-7, reads DVKVTQSSRYLVKRTGEKVFLECVQDMDHENMFWYRQDPGLGLRLIYFSYDVKMKEKGDIPEGYSVSREKKERFSLILESASTNQTSMYLCASSLLAGDEQYFGPGTRLTVT.

This chain connects TRBV6-6 to TRBJ2-7; D gene unclear. The CDR3 extends over 11 amino acids. Germline values: CDR1 MNHNY, CDR2 SVGAGI (reference sequence). V was pared by 5 bases and J by 3 bases, with 5 bases between. The DNA of the CDR3 is TGTGCCAGCAGTCCGAACTACGAGCAGTACTTC. Amino acids: CASSPNYEQYF.